This T cell receptor (beta chain) derives from a study of blood T cell repertoires in COVID-19 (TCRdb year 2020). Background on the whole study: The collaborator samples originated in the United States, Italy and Spain and spanned the acute and convalescent phases of COVID-19. The prospective study material was composed of cDNA or gDNA derived from T cells, B-cell-depleted T cells, or PBMCs. The dataset comprised deeply sampled blood TCRbeta repertoires from subjects exposed to, actively infected with, or recovered from COVID-19. The repertoires were released in a freely available public database intended as a resource for research on the immune response to SARS-CoV-2. Samples came from the ongoing ImmuneRACE study (first 160 participants) plus 1,254 subjects from 6 global collaborators. Sample metadata almost always included a de-identified subject ID, COVID-19 status, age in years and sex. Where available, HLA class I and class II types were taken from metadata supplied by the sample provider and were not determined by assay-based typing. Findings and caveats that apply to the study as a whole: Clinical and demographic metadata were provided uncurated, with the amount varying by source and participant.

The junction shows trimming of 1 base on V and 0 bases on J, plus 10 bases between the germline ends. The cysteine opens and the phenylalanine closes a CDR3 of 15 amino acids. Just CDR3 DNA is preserved here, 45 bases in frame from base 1. From a lookup of the germline V gene, CDR1 and CDR2 are MNHNS and SASEGT. The immunoSEQ Assay, a bias-controlled multiplex PCR, was used to amplify TCRbeta CDR3 regions from genomic DNA. The original methods were these. The number of nucleated cells in each sample was estimated from the amplification of reference gene primers within the assay. To quantify the absolute abundance of each unique TCRbeta CDR3 rearrangement, sequence reads were collapsed and filtered. For each sample, productive Simpson clonality was calculated as the square root of Simpson's diversity index over productive rearrangements. In TCRdb, the immuneACCESS table is reduced to in-frame sequences with V and J assigned. These tables do not hold every clone; where another copy was compared, an unresolved V gene accounts for under half, and the others remain unexplained. V, J and clone size reflect that table, while D and trimming were determined from the DNA. Across this sample there are under 500,000 clones, with roughly 85% seen only once. The ten most abundant clones make up nearly 2% of the sample.

This clone was detected only once. It has no known antigen specificity. One base away there is no much larger clone; base qualities are not given. In the prospective study, participants were about 18 to 90 years old, resided in about two dozen geographic areas of the United States, and were enrolled through a virtual design. In the prospective study, cohorts were assigned on the basis of participant-reported clinical history obtained from a screening survey and a study questionnaire. In the prospective study, mobile phlebotomists collected whole blood, serum and a nasopharyngeal or oropharyngeal swab from each participant. Participants in the prospective study had the option to provide additional blood draws and questionnaires over an approximately 2-month period. Blood samples from the prospective study were shipped frozen or at room temperature prior to DNA extraction.

This TCR derives from a young woman with acute COVID-19. The chain was built from TRBV6-1 and TRBJ2-7, with TRBD2 as a weak D call on 5 bases. Sequencing was performed on PBMCs or T cells enriched from blood (not recorded which). CDR3 sequence: CASSEGWTASYEQYF. The nucleotide sequence reads TGTGCCAGCAGTGAAGGATGGACTGCCTCCTACGAGCAGTACTTC.